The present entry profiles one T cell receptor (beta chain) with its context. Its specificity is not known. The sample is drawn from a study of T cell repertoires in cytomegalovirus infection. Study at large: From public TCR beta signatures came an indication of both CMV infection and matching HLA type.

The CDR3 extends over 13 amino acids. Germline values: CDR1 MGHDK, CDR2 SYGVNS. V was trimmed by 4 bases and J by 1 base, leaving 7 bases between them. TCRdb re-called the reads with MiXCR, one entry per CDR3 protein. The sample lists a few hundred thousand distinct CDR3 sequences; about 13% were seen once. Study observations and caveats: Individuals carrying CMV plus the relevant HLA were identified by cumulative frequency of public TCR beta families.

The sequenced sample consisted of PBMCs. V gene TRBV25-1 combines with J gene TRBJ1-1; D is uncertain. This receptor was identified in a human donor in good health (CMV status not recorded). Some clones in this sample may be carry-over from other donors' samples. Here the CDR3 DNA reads TGTGCCAGCAGTGGATTCCCGAACACTGAAGCTTTCTTT. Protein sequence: CASSGFPNTEAFF. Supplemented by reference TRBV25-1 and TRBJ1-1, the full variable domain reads EADIYQTPRYLVIGTGKKITLECSQTMGHDKMYWYQQDPGMELHLIHYSYGVNSTEKGDLSSESTVSRIRTEHFPLTLESARPSHTSQYLCASSGFPNTEAFFGQGTRLTVV.